This record covers a single T cell receptor (beta chain). Sequenced by immunoSEQ multiplex PCR; TCRdb stores in-frame clones only, minus some. The sample includes roughly 70,000 clones, 60% to 85% seen only once; the top ten take roughly 21%. The data are from a study of blood T cell repertoires in COVID-19. Turning to the study itself: From T cells, B-cell-depleted T cells, or PBMCs came the material, which was cDNA or gDNA.

The V gene's germline CDR1 is SGHRS and CDR2 YFSETQ. CDR3 size: 15 residues. The V end was cut by 4 bases, the J end by 0 bases, with 12 bases between. The sample was peripheral blood. This chain connects TRBV5-1 to TRBJ2-3; no clear D gene. The receptor comes from a man in his 70s with acute or convalescent COVID-19. CDR3 in amino acids: CASSGRLSSTDTQYF. The CDR3 DNA reads TGCGCCAGCAGCGGAAGACTTAGTAGCACAGATACGCAGTATTTT.